This T cell receptor beta chain was identified during a study of T-cell memory formation after mild COVID-19. Findings and limits, study-wide: While clones contracting from day 15 to 85 were balanced between CD4 and CD8, later expanders leaned CD4+. Pre-infection memory held some responding clones, suggesting pre-existing cross-reactive T cells responded.

The CDR3 covers 15 residues. Losses at the gene ends were 6 bases for V and 0 bases for J; bases not matched to a gene: 7. Germline V lookup: CDR1 DFQATT, CDR2 SNEGSKA (reference sequence). As regards this clonotype: Its matching antigen is unknown.

TCRdb re-derived calls from the 5' RACE reads in MiXCR, one entry per CDR3 protein. The data show 470,000 or so distinct CDR3 sequences, 20% to 25% seen once. Sequencing was performed on PBMCs or a T cell subset sorted from them (not recorded which). This receptor was taken from an adult woman who had mild COVID-19 (a few samples of this study predate the infection). Cell type and time point are not known. V and J are TRBV20-1 and TRBJ2-3; 9 bases fit TRBD2. The CDR3 sequence is CSAARGLASTDTQYF. The CDR3 region has the DNA TGCAGTGCAGCACGCGGACTAGCGAGCACAGATACGCAGTATTTT.